The rows below give T cell receptor beta chains drawn from one sample of a study of blood T cell repertoires in COVID-19. Method: immunoSEQ multiplex PCR; TCRdb's copy keeps in-frame clones and lacks some. The table records around 90,000 clones, around 90% of them present only once. Specimen: peripheral blood. The receptors shown here come from a male donor with acute or convalescent COVID-19. The conserved cysteine and the conserved F or W are not part of the CDR3 here. The order of the fields is V gene, CDR3 length, J gene, CDR3 protein.

TRBV7-2	12	TRBJ2-5	ASSLRAGSETQY
TRBV7-2	15	TRBJ2-7	ASSLGGQLAANTKQY
TRBV24-1	9	TRBJ1-1	ATTEGEEAF
TRBV6-6	10	TRBJ2-7	ASSRTGYEQY
TRBV18	15	TRBJ2-5	ASSSIRDRKNGETQY
TRBV24-1	13	TRBJ2-6	ATSARGSGANVLT
TRBV2	13	TRBJ1-3	ASSTEGPSGNTIY
TRBV2	9	TRBJ1-4	ASSAGSMVF
TRBV30	13	TRBJ1-2	AWIGAGQDHYGYT
TRBV2	13	TRBJ2-3	ASSEGQGAPDTQY
TRBV6-5	13	TRBJ1-6	ASIRGGQEYSPLH
TRBV18	12	TRBJ2-7	ASSPLQGSYEQY
TRBV12-2	12	TRBJ2-7	ASRSGQGTYEQY
TRBV5-6	13	TRBJ2-7	ASSSLAGLSYEQY
TRBV5-1	12	TRBJ1-2	ASSPLDRGYGYT
TRBV27	13	TRBJ1-4	ASSELGQGNEKLF
TRBV27	12	TRBJ1-4	ASSLSRGGEKLF
TRBV7-6	14	TRBJ1-4	ASSLQGLRTNEKLF
TRBV11-2	9	TRBJ1-6	ASRQGGPLH
TRBV7-2	15	TRBJ2-1	ASSPRGERGPDNEQF
TRBV9	11	TRBJ2-7	ASSIYSGGEQY
TRBV30	12	TRBJ1-6	ALNLGGRNSPLH
TRBV12-3/TRBV12-4	10	TRBJ1-1	ASSRQDTEAF
TRBV2	14	TRBJ2-2	ASSGTWGGVGGELF
TRBV6-6	12	TRBJ1-1	ASGVRGDNTEAF
TRBV21-1	15	TRBJ1-5	ASSKVVDREGNQPQH
TRBV6-5	12	TRBJ2-3	ASSHTSSTDTQY
TRBV6-4	12	TRBJ2-7	ASRTSGGQGEQY
TRBV6-5	11	TRBJ2-1	ATLPTGYNEQF
TRBV6-5	12	TRBJ1-1	AGEQRAGATEAF
TRBV2	13	TRBJ1-5	ASSDVVLHNQPQH
TRBV9	13	TRBJ2-2	ASSVAAAGTGELF
TRBV5-1	13	TRBJ2-5	ASSLVAGSGETQY
TRBV6-5	12	TRBJ1-5	ASSSEGSGQPQH
TRBV6-5	10	TRBJ2-7	ASSPSSYEQY
TRBV2	14	TRBJ2-3	ASSELAGVSTDTQY
TRBV6-6	12	TRBJ2-7	ASSLGQGLHEQY
TRBV6-4	11	TRBJ2-3	ASSSLPADTQY
TRBV6-1	12	TRBJ2-7	ASSETGQPYEQY
TRBV6-5	13	TRBJ2-3	ASSYSRVRGDTQY
TRBV2	13	TRBJ2-7	ASRIGTSVVPEQY
TRBV6-5	14	TRBJ2-1	ASSYRWTSGVNEQF